This T cell receptor (beta chain) was captured by sequencing in a study of identical twins. Findings and caveats of the study: Modeled out-of-frame TCR alpha sharing in monozygotic twins fell below observed levels. Sequences that were out-of-frame, alpha and twin-shared displayed an excess of low generation probability.

Notes on this clonotype: Its antigen is unidentified.

In TCRdb, the 5' RACE reads were re-called with MiXCR into one record per CDR3 protein. Of about 900,000 distinct CDR3 sequences in the sample, roughly 12% were seen once. V was pared by 5 bases and J by 3 bases, with 14 bases between. This CDR3 comprises 14 residues. Germline-derived CDR1 and CDR2 are SGHAT and FQNNGV. These same data were also listed under a study on yellow fever vaccine responses in identical twins.

The TCR comes from a woman under 30 in good health. The sample consisted of PBMCs. The gene calls are TRBV11-2 and TRBJ2-7; D is perhaps TRBD1 (6 bases). CDR3 bases: TGTGCCAGCAGCCAGGCACAGGGCTTCTACGAGCAGTACGTC. Amino acids: CASSQAQGFYEQYV.